Listed here are 19 T cell receptor beta chains from one sample, sequenced in a study of shared clonotypes between healthy human individuals. The repertoire was sequenced with immunoSEQ multiplex PCR; TCRdb's copy has only in-frame clones and lacks some. The data contain 2 million to 3 million clones, just over 90% of them singletons. Sequenced sample: naive CD4+ T cells sorted from blood. Subset in this sample: CD45RA+ positively selected. Every receptor here comes from a man aged 18-30 years in good health.

V gene TRBV6-6 combines with J gene TRBJ2-7, with a possible D match to TRBD2 (6 bases). V was clipped by 2 bases and J by 3 bases, with 11 bases between them. CDR1 is MNHNY and CDR2 is SVGAGI in the germline V gene (reference sequence). This CDR3 is 14 amino acids long. As DNA, the CDR3 is TGTGCCAGCAGTTACCTTTTCGGGGGCTACGAGCAGTACTTC. Protein sequence: CASSYLFGGYEQYF.

The chain uses TRBV10-3 and TRBJ2-2; possibly TRBD2 for D (6 bases). CDR3 length: 14 residues. CDR1 is ENHRY, CDR2 SYGVKD, per germline. V lost 0 bases and J lost 7, with 9 bases in between. This chain's CDR3 is CAISESGGNGELFF. CDR3 nucleotide sequence: TGTGCCATCAGTGAGTCGGGGGGAAACGGGGAGCTGTTTTTT.

This sequence joins TRBV30 and TRBJ2-7, with D possibly being TRBD1 (5 bases). Between the trimmed V and J ends, which lost 2 bases and 0 bases, there was a span of 11 bases. CDR1 is GTSNPN, CDR2 SVGIG, per germline (reference sequence). This CDR3 is built from 14 residues. The CDR3 nucleotides are TGTGCCTGGAGTCAGGGTCGGAGCTCCTACGAGCAGTACTTC. Protein: CAWSQGRSSYEQYF.

The genes are TRBV7-2 and TRBJ1-3; D possibly corresponds to TRBD1 (6 bases). V was trimmed by 4 bases and J by 0 bases, leaving 10 bases between them. Germline CDR1 is SGHTA and CDR2 is FQGNSA. CDR3 size: 15 residues. CDR3 sequence reads: CASSSRGGSGNTIYF. CDR3 DNA: TGTGCCAGCAGCTCCCGAGGGGGCTCTGGAAACACCATATATTTT.

The chain links TRBV7-9 to TRBJ2-3, with 13 nucleotides matching TRBD2. Germline trimming cut 5 bases from V and 1 base from J; bases unmatched to any gene: 12. The CDR3 has 19 amino acids. Germline-derived CDR1 and CDR2 are SEHNR and FQNEAQ (reference sequence). The CDR3 DNA follows: TGTGCCAGCAGCCGCCTTAAATTTACTAGCGGGGGGGGCACAGATACGCAGTATTTT. It translates to CASSRLKFTSGGGTDTQYF. The full variable domain, its missing parts supplied by reference TRBV7-9 and TRBJ2-3, is DTGVSQNPRHKITKRGQNVTFRCDPISEHNRLYWYRQTLGQGPEFLTYFQNEAQLEKSRLLSDRFSAERPKGSFSTLEIQRTEQGDSAMYLCASSRLKFTSGGGTDTQYFGPGTRLTVL.

This rearrangement joins TRBV7-2 to TRBJ2-2; 11 nucleotides agree with TRBD1. This CDR3 region has 16 residues. Losses at the gene ends were 5 bases for V and 6 bases for J; bases not matched to a gene: 8. The germline V gene has CDR1 SGHTA and CDR2 FQGNSA. Written as DNA, the CDR3 is TGTGCCAGCAGCGACCGAGGGACAGGGGGTCCCGGGGAGCTGTTTTTT. Translation: CASSDRGTGGPGELFF.

The chain recombines TRBV27 with TRBJ2-7; no clear D. V was cut by 10 bases and J by 7 bases, with 23 bases left in between. Germline lookup yields CDR1 MNHEY and CDR2 SMNVEV (reference sequence). CDR3 length equals 14 residues. The CDR3 nucleotides read TGTGCCACCTCGGTAGGTTCGTCTTTGGGGGAGCAGTACTTC. It translates to CATSVGSSLGEQYF.

Worth noting for this clone: This sample also contains other DNA sequences that code for the same CDR3. The rearrangement links TRBV5-1 to TRBJ2-3; no definite D call. The V gene lost 0 bases and the J gene lost 3 bases, with 5 bases spanning the gap. CDR3 length equals 13 residues. CDR1 and CDR2 from the germline V gene are SGHRS and YFSETQ. The CDR3 nucleotides read TGCGCCAGCAGCTTGGAAGGGACAGATACGCAGTATTTT. It encodes CASSLEGTDTQYF.

The chain carries TRBV6-6 and TRBJ2-2; D is ambiguous. V was pared by 4 bases and J by 1 base, with 1 base between. CDR1 is MNHNY, CDR2 SVGAGI, per germline (reference sequence). The CDR3 runs to 12 residues. DNA of the CDR3: TGTGCCAGCAGTTGGAACACCGGGGAGCTGTTTTTT. Translated: CASSWNTGELFF.

The chain has TRBV2 and TRBJ1-3; D remains unclear. The CDR3 sequence is 15 residues long. Germline V gene data show CDR1 as SNHLY and CDR2 as FYNNEI. Deletions cut 8 bases from V and 0 bases from J, with 14 bases between. CDR3: CASAPRGSSGNTIYF. CDR3 nucleotides: TGTGCCAGCGCCCCCCGTGGCAGCTCTGGAAACACCATATATTTT.

The V and J genes are TRBV7-2 and TRBJ2-5; D may be TRBD2 (6 bases). The CDR3 is 16 residues long. V was trimmed by 5 bases and J by 1 base, leaving 17 bases between them. Germline V lookup: CDR1 SGHTA, CDR2 FQGNSA. The CDR3 DNA reads TGTGCCAGCAGCAAAAATTCGGGACTGCTCCAAGAGACCCAGTACTTC. Protein: CASSKNSGLLQETQYF.

V is TRBV7-9 and J is TRBJ2-4; D gene ambiguous. V dropped 1 base and J dropped 8 bases, with 15 bases sitting between them. The CDR3 covers 15 residues. CDR1 SEHNR and CDR2 FQNEAQ come from the germline V gene (reference sequence). CDR3 sequence: CASSLEALGEDIQYF. The CDR3 DNA sequence: TGTGCCAGCAGCTTAGAGGCGCTTGGGGAAGACATTCAGTACTTC.

V and J are TRBV10-2 and TRBJ1-1, with D possibly being TRBD1 (6 bases). V was shortened by 1 base and J by 0 bases, with 15 bases between the two germline ends. Germline CDR1 reads WSHSY; CDR2 reads SAAADI. The CDR3 runs to 17 residues. CDR3 in DNA: TGCGCCAGCAGTGAGTGGGGGCGGTGGGCCATGAACACTGAAGCTTTCTTT. Its translation: CASSEWGRWAMNTEAFF.

The V and J genes are TRBV7-2 and TRBJ1-4, with 7 bases aligning to TRBD1. Per germline, CDR1 SGHTA and CDR2 FQGNSA. The CDR3 length is 16 residues. V lost 5 bases and J lost 5; bases outside the gene matches: 11. This chain's CDR3 is CASSPQGGTSNEKLFF. In DNA, the CDR3 is TGTGCCAGCAGCCCCCAGGGGGGGACCTCAAATGAAAAACTGTTTTTT.

This rearrangement joins TRBV5-1 to TRBJ2-1; 8 bases align to TRBD2. The germline gives CDR1 SGHRS, CDR2 YFSETQ. The CDR3 covers 16 residues. Losses at the gene ends were 4 bases for V and 0 bases for J; bases not matched to a gene: 6. Written as DNA, the CDR3 is TGCGCCAGCAGCCCCGGACTAGCCTACTCCTACAATGAGCAGTTCTTC. It is translated as CASSPGLAYSYNEQFF.

This chain links TRBV6-1 with TRBJ1-3; the D is unclear. The CDR3 has 16 residues. V lost 2 bases and J lost 1, with 12 bases in between. Germline V CDR1 and CDR2: MNHNS, SASEGT. The CDR3, as DNA: TGTGCCAGCAGTGAATGGGCGATGGCTTCTGGAAACACCATATATTTT. Its protein is CASSEWAMASGNTIYF.

The chain combines TRBV5-1 with TRBJ1-2; 11 nucleotides line up with TRBD1. This CDR3 has 14 amino acids. Trimming took 4 bases from V and 6 from J; bases not matched to a gene: 5. Germline V gives CDR1 SGHRS, CDR2 YFSETQ. The CDR3 here is CASSKDRGPHGYTF. CDR3 bases: TGCGCCAGCAGCAAGGACAGGGGGCCCCATGGCTACACCTTC.

V gene TRBV25-1 combines with J gene TRBJ1-1, with D uncertain. The germline V gene has CDR1 MGHDK and CDR2 SYGVNS. V lost 4 bases and J lost 7, with 7 bases in between. The CDR3 runs to 11 residues. The DNA for the CDR3 is TGTGCCAGCAGTGTACAGCGTGAAGCTTTCTTT. Its translation is CASSVQREAFF.

The chain combines TRBV10-3 with TRBJ2-3; tentatively, D is TRBD2 (6 bases). V was pared by 0 bases and J by 0 bases, with 10 bases between. CDR3 length: 16 amino acids. Germline V gene lookup returns CDR1 ENHRY and CDR2 SYGVKD. CDR3 loop: CAISESTGGSTDTQYF. The DNA for the CDR3 is TGTGCCATCAGTGAGTCGACCGGGGGTAGCACAGATACGCAGTATTTT.